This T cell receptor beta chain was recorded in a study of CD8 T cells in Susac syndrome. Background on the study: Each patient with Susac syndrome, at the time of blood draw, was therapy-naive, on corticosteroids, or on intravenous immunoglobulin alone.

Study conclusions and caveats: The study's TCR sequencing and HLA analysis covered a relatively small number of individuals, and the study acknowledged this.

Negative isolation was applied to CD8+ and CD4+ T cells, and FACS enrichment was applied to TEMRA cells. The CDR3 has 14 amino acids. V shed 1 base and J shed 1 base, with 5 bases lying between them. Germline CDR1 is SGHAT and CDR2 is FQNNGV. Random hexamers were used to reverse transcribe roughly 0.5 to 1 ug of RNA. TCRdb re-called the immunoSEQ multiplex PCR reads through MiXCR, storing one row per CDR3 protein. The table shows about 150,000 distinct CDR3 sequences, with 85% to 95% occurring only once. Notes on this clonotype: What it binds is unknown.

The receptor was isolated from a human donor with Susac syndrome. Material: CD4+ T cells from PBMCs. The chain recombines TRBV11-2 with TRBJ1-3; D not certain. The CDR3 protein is CASSLGTSGNTIYF. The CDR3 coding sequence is TGTGCCAGCAGCTTAGGGACTTCTGGAAACACCATATATTTT.